Following are 30 T cell receptor beta chains from one sample sequenced in a study of shared clonotypes between healthy human individuals. Only in-frame clones appear in the TCRdb table, and some are missing; sequencing was by immunoSEQ multiplex PCR. Here the sample spans under 200,000 clones, around 93% being singletons. Sequenced sample: naive CD4+ T cells sorted from blood. Subset described: CD45RA+ positively selected. Receptors originate from a woman in her 30s in good health.

Points on this clone: The same CDR3 is also encoded by other DNA sequences in this sample. The genes are TRBV19 and TRBJ2-5; tentatively, D is TRBD1 (7 bases). The germline V gene has CDR1 LNHDA and CDR2 SQIVND (reference sequence). The CDR3 spans 13 residues. Trimming took off 5 bases at V and 4 bases at J, with 11 bases between the two ends. CDR3 region: CASSGQGGETQYF. CDR3 sequence (DNA): TGTGCCAGTAGTGGGCAGGGGGGAGAGACCCAGTACTTC.

The gene calls are TRBV6-6 and TRBJ2-5, with D possibly being TRBD1 (5 bases). V dropped 4 bases and J dropped 2 bases, with 8 bases sitting between them. CDR1 is MNHNY, CDR2 SVGAGI, per germline (reference sequence). This CDR3 is built from 13 residues. The DNA for the CDR3 is TGTGCCAGCAGTTCGCAGGGTCAAGAGACCCAGTACTTC. Translating gives CASSSQGQETQYF.

The gene calls are TRBV28 and TRBJ1-2; D remains unclear. Deletions cut 6 bases from V and 7 bases from J, with 15 bases between. Germline CDR1 reads MDHEN; CDR2 reads SYDVKM. This CDR3 has 13 residues. The CDR3 is CASSPHRLPGYTF. The CDR3 bases are TGTGCCAGCAGCCCTCACCGACTCCCTGGCTACACCTTC.

This clone was seen a single time. This sequence joins TRBV28 and TRBJ2-4, with TRBD2 identical over 7 bases. The CDR3 covers 14 residues. Germline V CDR1 and CDR2: MDHEN, SYDVKM. After removal of 6 bases from V and 5 bases from J, the junction contained 7 bases not matched to a gene. This CDR3 is CASRSAGRQNIQYF. The CDR3 DNA is TGTGCCAGCAGGTCAGCGGGACGCCAAAACATTCAGTACTTC.

This sequence joins TRBV2 and TRBJ2-7; possible D gene TRBD1, 5 bases. Trimming left V 11 bases short and J 6 bases short, with 14 bases between. Germline CDR1 and CDR2: SNHLY and FYNNEI. The CDR3 is 11 residues long. This CDR3 reads CACRQPREQYF. CDR3 nucleotides: TGTGCCTGCCGACAGCCACGCGAGCAGTACTTC.

The chain has TRBV19 and TRBJ1-1; D is possibly TRBD1 (6 bases). This CDR3 region has 15 residues. Trimming left V 3 bases short and J 5 bases short, with 16 bases between. Germline V CDR1 and CDR2: LNHDA, SQIVND (reference sequence). The CDR3 nucleotides are TGTGCCAGTAGTATGCCCGGGGGGGCTCGAACTGAAGCTTTCTTT. It translates to CASSMPGGARTEAFF. The variable domain in full, completed from reference TRBV19 and TRBJ1-1, reads DGGITQSPKYLFRKEGQNVTLSCEQNLNHDAMYWYRQDPGQGLRLIYYSQIVNDFQKGDIAEGYSVSREKKESFPLTVTSAQKNPTAFYLCASSMPGGARTEAFFGQGTRLTVV.

The J gene is TRBJ2-1, the V gene TRBV19; TRBD1 matches 9 bases. In germline, CDR1 is LNHDA, CDR2 SQIVND (reference sequence). The J segment lost 2 bases and the V segment lost 7 bases, leaving 9 bases of the junction unmatched. This CDR3 has 16 residues. The CDR3 spells CASKRQGTGTYNEQFF. The CDR3 bases are TGTGCCAGTAAGAGACAGGGGACAGGGACCTACAATGAGCAGTTCTTC.

This chain uses TRBV27 with TRBJ2-7, with D possibly matching TRBD1 (5 bases). Germline CDR1 reads MNHEY; CDR2 reads SMNVEV (reference sequence). The CDR3 is made up of 17 amino acids. V lost 1 base, J lost 3 bases, and 19 bases lay in between. As DNA, the CDR3 is TGTGCCAGCAGTTTATTTATCGCACCGGACACCCGCTACGAGCAGTACTTC. Translation gives CASSLFIAPDTRYEQYF.

V and J are TRBV11-2 and TRBJ2-4, with 7 bases that match TRBD2. V lost 9 bases and J lost 7; bases outside the gene matches: 6. CDR3 length equals 12 residues. Germline values: CDR1 SGHAT, CDR2 FQNNGV. CDR3 loop: CASRGESNIQYF. In nucleotides, the CDR3 is TGTGCCAGTCGGGGGGAGAGCAACATTCAGTACTTC.

The CDR3 DNA is TGTGCCAGCAGCCGCGACGGGACTAGCCGTTTGTACGAGCAGTACTTC. Its translation: CASSRDGTSRLYEQYF. This chain uses TRBV7-2 with TRBJ2-7; 9 nucleotides match TRBD2. The germline V gene has CDR1 SGHTA and CDR2 FQGNSA. The trim removed 5 bases at V and 4 bases at J, leaving 12 bases unmatched. CDR3 length: 16 residues.

The chain links TRBV7-8 to TRBJ2-7; D not certain. The CDR3 has 13 amino acids. The germline V gene encodes CDR1 SGHVS and CDR2 FQNEAQ. Trimming pared 0 bases from V and 0 bases from J, leaving 3 bases between. The CDR3 protein is CASSLAASYEQYF. The CDR3 DNA sequence: TGTGCCAGCAGCTTAGCGGCCTCCTACGAGCAGTACTTC.

The rearrangement joins TRBV7-9 to TRBJ2-5; 8 bases line up with TRBD1. The J call may not be correct, given that the DNA end is closer to TRBJ2-7. The CDR3 spans 15 residues. Germline CDR1 and CDR2: SEHNR and FQNEAQ (reference sequence). The CDR3 reads CASSLTDRGIYEQYF. CDR3 sequence (DNA): TGTGCCAGCAGCCTTACTGACAGGGGAATCTACGAGCAGTACTTC.

The sample holds one count of this clone. CDR3 nucleotides: TGTGCCAGCGATAAAAGGGGCGGTATGAACACTGAAGCTTTCTTT. Translating gives CASDKRGGMNTEAFF. The gene calls are TRBV5-5 and TRBJ1-1; maybe TRBD1 (5 bases). V lost 7 bases and J 0 bases, leaving 16 bases between the germline ends. In germline, CDR1 is SGHKS, CDR2 YYEKEE (reference sequence). This CDR3 comprises 15 residues.

The rearrangement links TRBV2 to TRBJ2-2; TRBD2 agrees at 13 bases. Per the germline V gene, CDR1 is SNHLY and CDR2 is FYNNEI. The CDR3 covers 17 residues. Losses at the gene ends were 3 bases for V and 4 bases for J; bases not matched to a gene: 5. The CDR3 nucleotides read TGTGCCAGCAGTGACCTGGGACTAGCGGGGATCACCGGGGAGCTGTTTTTT. This gives the protein CASSDLGLAGITGELFF.

The chain recombines TRBV7-9 with TRBJ2-2; 10 nucleotides match TRBD2. The V and J ends lost 8 bases and 7 bases, in that order; junction bases with no gene match: 10. The CDR3 totals 15 residues. The germline V gene has CDR1 SEHNR and CDR2 FQNEAQ (reference sequence). The CDR3 reads CASLGLAGAGGELFF. The CDR3 bases are TGTGCCAGCCTCGGGCTAGCGGGAGCCGGCGGGGAGCTGTTTTTT.

The gene calls are TRBV10-3 and TRBJ2-7, with 7 nucleotides matching TRBD2. CDR1 and CDR2 from the germline V gene are ENHRY and SYGVKD. The CDR3 totals 15 residues. Trimming cost V 7 bases and J 3 bases; bases outside gene matches: 12. The DNA of the CDR3 is TGTGCCATCAAATCGGGGGAGGGACGCGTCTACGAGCAGTACTTC. Its translation: CAIKSGEGRVYEQYF.

The V and J genes are TRBV10-2 and TRBJ1-1; perhaps TRBD1 as D (5 bases). The length of the CDR3 is 14 residues. Trimming left V 6 bases short and J 1 base short, with 12 bases between. Germline values: CDR1 WSHSY, CDR2 SAAADI. The CDR3 DNA reads TGCGCCAGCAGGATGGGACGTTCGAACACTGAAGCTTTCTTT. Translating it yields CASRMGRSNTEAFF.

This rearrangement joins TRBV5-1 to TRBJ2-7; D call uncertain. The V end was cut by 4 bases, the J end by 1 base, with 6 bases between. The CDR3 runs 12 residues. Germline V lookup: CDR1 SGHRS, CDR2 YFSETQ. The CDR3 is CASSGGSYEQYF. For the CDR3, the DNA is TGCGCCAGCAGCGGCGGATCCTACGAGCAGTACTTC.

About this clone itself: The DNA is left out, because the CDR3 cannot be placed on it with certainty; the CDR3 is given as TCRdb lists it. This chain uses TRBV2 with TRBJ2-7; the tabulated D call, TRBD1, remains unverified against the DNA. The CDR3 totals 15 residues, both ends included. Germline V CDR1 and CDR2: SNHLY, FYNNEI. CDR3 loop: CASILDRSSTYEQYF.

The genes are TRBV27 and TRBJ2-7, with 11 bases aligning to TRBD2. CDR1 MNHEY and CDR2 SMNVEV come from the germline V gene (reference sequence). The length of the CDR3 is 15 residues. The V and J ends lost 8 bases and 5 bases, in that order; junction bases with no gene match: 11. The CDR3 loop is CASGLTSGSYHEQYF. The DNA of the CDR3 is TGTGCCAGCGGCCTAACTAGCGGGAGCTACCACGAGCAGTACTTC.

The rearrangement joins TRBV7-8 to TRBJ2-6, with D maybe TRBD1 (6 bases). Germline values: CDR1 SGHVS, CDR2 FQNEAQ. V was clipped by 6 bases and J by 2 bases, with 14 bases between them. The CDR3 runs to 16 residues. CDR3 loop: CASRIGGTTGANVLTF. The CDR3 bases are TGTGCCAGCAGGATAGGTGGGACAACTGGGGCCAACGTCCTGACTTTC.

The CDR3 loop reads CASSQDGNSNQPQHF. CDR3 nucleotides: TGTGCCAGCAGCCAGGACGGGAATAGCAATCAGCCCCAGCATTTT. The chain has TRBV4-2 and TRBJ1-5, with unresolved D. Germline values: CDR1 LGHNA, CDR2 YNFKEQ. The germline V and J ends were trimmed by 3 bases and 0 bases, with 9 bases remaining between them. The CDR3 has 15 amino acids.

The chain combines TRBV7-8 with TRBJ1-2, with 7 bases lining up with TRBD1. The CDR3 is 12 residues long. Germline trimming cut 3 bases from V and 8 bases from J; bases unmatched to any gene: 3. Germline CDR1 SGHVS, CDR2 FQNEAQ. CDR3 residues: CASSFPGGGYTF. CDR3 coding DNA: TGTGCCAGCAGCTTCCCAGGGGGAGGCTACACCTTC.

V gene TRBV28 combines with J gene TRBJ2-7, with 7 bases identical to TRBD2. The germline gives CDR1 MDHEN, CDR2 SYDVKM. The J segment lost 7 bases and the V segment lost 8 bases, leaving 8 bases of the junction unmatched. The CDR3 spans 12 residues. CDR3: CASWGLPLEQYF. CDR3 in DNA: TGTGCCAGCTGGGGACTACCTCTGGAGCAGTACTTC.

V and J are TRBV7-3 and TRBJ2-5, with TRBD2 matching 8 bases. The last part of the DNA fits TRBJ2-7 better; the J call may be wrong. This CDR3 comprises 13 residues. The germline V gene has CDR1 SGHTA and CDR2 FQGTGA. The CDR3 is CARGGGTTYEQYF. The CDR3, as DNA: TGTGCCCGGGGGGGAGGAACGACCTACGAGCAGTACTTC.

In nucleotides, the CDR3 is TGTGCCAGCAGTCCAAATACCTATGGGGCCGGGGAGCTGTTTTTT. Translation: CASSPNTYGAGELFF. The chain recombines TRBV27 with TRBJ2-2; D uncertain. V was pared by 5 bases and J by 6 bases, with 16 bases between. Germline assignment: CDR1 MNHEY and CDR2 SMNVEV (reference sequence). The CDR3 runs 15 residues.

The chain carries TRBV14 and TRBJ2-5; no clear D. The CDR3 is made up of 13 amino acids. The V gene's germline CDR1 is SGHDN and CDR2 FVKESK. V shed 2 bases and J shed 3 bases, with 7 bases lying between them. This CDR3 reads CASSQFTEETQYF. The CDR3 DNA reads as TGTGCCAGCAGCCAATTCACCGAAGAGACCCAGTACTTC.

The rearrangement uses TRBV28 and TRBJ2-1; 7 bases are shared with TRBD1. CDR3 size: 16 residues. Trimming cost V 3 bases and J 0 bases; bases outside gene matches: 5. Germline V gene data show CDR1 as MDHEN and CDR2 as SYDVKM. CDR3 in amino acids: CASSFPGQASYNEQFF. The DNA of the CDR3 is TGTGCCAGCAGTTTCCCCGGACAGGCCTCCTACAATGAGCAGTTCTTC.

This sequence joins TRBV5-4 and TRBJ1-2; D is unresolved. Deletions cut 6 bases from V and 1 base from J, with 4 bases between. The CDR3 contains 11 residues. Germline V gives CDR1 SGHNT, CDR2 YYREEE (reference sequence). The CDR3 loop is CASTGNYGYTF. CDR3 nucleotides: TGTGCCAGCACGGGTAACTATGGCTACACCTTC.

The rearrangement links TRBV29-1 to TRBJ2-5, with 11 bases matching TRBD2. V shed 3 bases, J shed 1 base, and the junction held 4 bases outside the gene matches. This CDR3 has 15 amino acids. The germline CDR1 and CDR2 sequences are SQVTM and ANQGSEA. The CDR3 DNA follows: TGCAGCGTTGAGTCGGGACTAGCGGCCCAAGAGACCCAGTACTTC. Protein: CSVESGLAAQETQYF.